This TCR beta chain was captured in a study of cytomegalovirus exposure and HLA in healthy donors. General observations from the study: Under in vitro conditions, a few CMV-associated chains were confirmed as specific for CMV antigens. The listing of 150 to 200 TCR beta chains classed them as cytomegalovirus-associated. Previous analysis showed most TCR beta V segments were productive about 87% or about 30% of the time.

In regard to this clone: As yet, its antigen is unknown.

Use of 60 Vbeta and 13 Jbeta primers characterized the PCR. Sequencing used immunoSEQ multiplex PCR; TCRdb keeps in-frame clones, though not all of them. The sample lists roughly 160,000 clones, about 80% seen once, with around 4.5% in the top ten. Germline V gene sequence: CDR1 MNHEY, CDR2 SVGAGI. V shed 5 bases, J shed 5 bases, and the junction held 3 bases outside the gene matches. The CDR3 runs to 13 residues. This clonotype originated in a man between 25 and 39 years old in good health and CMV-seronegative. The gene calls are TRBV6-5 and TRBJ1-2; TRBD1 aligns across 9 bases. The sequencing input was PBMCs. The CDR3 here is CASSRTGEYGYTF. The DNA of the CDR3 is TGTGCCAGCAGTCGGACAGGGGAATATGGCTACACCTTC.